This TCR beta chain originates from a study of CXCR3-negative and CXCR3-positive naive CD8 T cells. Libraries of TRB cDNA were made by 5' RACE and carried UMIs. TCRdb re-called the 5' RACE reads and shows each CDR3 protein once, DNA omitted. Found here are approximately 66,000 distinct CDR3 sequences; the top ten clones hold over 1.3%. Germline V CDR1 and CDR2: SQVTM, ANQGSEA. This CDR3 comprises 16 residues. Study observations and caveats: Naive CXCR3-positive and CXCR3-negative cells shared similar TRBV-TRBJ usage, unlike memory cells. Sequencing showed both naive subsets with comparably high diversity, and memory CD8+ cells much lower.

Those CD8+ T cells considered naive were CD45RO-CCR7+CD27+CD95-. Note on this clonotype: Its matching antigen is unknown.

Sequencing input: naive CXCR3- CD8+ T cells from blood. Subset of the sample: CD45RO-CCR7+CD27+CD95- naive CD8+ T cells lacking CXCR3 (TNR3-). The J gene is TRBJ2-5, the V gene TRBV29-1; lacking DNA, the TRBD1 call made by TCRdb goes unchecked. The clonotype comes from a human donor in good health. Some clones in this sample may be carry-over from other donors' samples. The CDR3 region is CSVEDWGPTYQETQYF.